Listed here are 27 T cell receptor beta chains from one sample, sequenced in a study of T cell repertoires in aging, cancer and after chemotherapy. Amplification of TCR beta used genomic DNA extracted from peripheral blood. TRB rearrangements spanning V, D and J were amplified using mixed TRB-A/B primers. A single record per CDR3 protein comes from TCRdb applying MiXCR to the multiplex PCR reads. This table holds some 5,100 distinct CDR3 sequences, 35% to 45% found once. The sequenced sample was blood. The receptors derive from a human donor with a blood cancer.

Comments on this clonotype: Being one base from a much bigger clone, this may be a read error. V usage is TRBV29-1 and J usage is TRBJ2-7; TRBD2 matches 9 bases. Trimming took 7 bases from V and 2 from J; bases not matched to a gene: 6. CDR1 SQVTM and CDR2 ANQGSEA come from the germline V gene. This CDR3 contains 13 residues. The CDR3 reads CSAGAGGTYEQYF. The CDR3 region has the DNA TGCAGCGCTGGAGCGGGAGGAACCTACGAGCAGTACTTC.

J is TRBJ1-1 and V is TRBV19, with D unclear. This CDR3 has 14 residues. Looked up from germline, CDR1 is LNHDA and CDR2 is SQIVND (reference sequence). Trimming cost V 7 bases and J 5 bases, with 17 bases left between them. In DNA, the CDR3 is TGTGCCAGTACCCCAGAGGAGAGAAGGACTGAAGCTTTCTTT. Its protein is CASTPEERRTEAFF.

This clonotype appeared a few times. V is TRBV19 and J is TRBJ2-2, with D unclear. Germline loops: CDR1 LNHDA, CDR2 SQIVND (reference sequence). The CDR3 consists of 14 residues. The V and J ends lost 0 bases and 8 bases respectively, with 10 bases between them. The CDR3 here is CASSIDHVTGELFF. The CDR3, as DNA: TGTGCCAGTAGTATAGATCATGTGACAGGGGAGCTGTTTTTT.

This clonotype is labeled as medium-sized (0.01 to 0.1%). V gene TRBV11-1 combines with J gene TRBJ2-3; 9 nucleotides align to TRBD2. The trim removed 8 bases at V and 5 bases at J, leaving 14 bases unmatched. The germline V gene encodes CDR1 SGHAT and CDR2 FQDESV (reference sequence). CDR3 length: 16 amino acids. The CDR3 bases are TGTGCCAGCGACGGGGGAGTAGCGGGAGAAGGAGATACGCAGTATTTT. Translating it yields CASDGGVAGEGDTQYF. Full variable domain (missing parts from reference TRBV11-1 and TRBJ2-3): EAEVAQSPRYKITEKSQAVAFWCDPISGHATLYWYRQILGQGPELLVQFQDESVVDDSQLPKDRFSAERLKGVDSTLKIQPAELGDSAMYLCASDGGVAGEGDTQYFGPGTRLTVL.

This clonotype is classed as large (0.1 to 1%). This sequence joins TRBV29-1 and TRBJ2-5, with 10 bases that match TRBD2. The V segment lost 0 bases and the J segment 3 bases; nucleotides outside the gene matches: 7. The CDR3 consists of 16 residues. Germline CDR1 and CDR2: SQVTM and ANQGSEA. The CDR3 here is CSVEDVRLAGEETQYF. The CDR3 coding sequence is TGCAGCGTTGAAGATGTGAGGCTAGCGGGAGAAGAGACCCAGTACTTC. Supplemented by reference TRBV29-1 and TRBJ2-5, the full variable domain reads SAVISQKPSRDICQRGTSLTIQCQVDSQVTMMFWYRQQPGQSLTLIATANQGSEATYESGFVIDKFPISRPNLTFSTLTVSNMSPEDSSIYLCSVEDVRLAGEETQYFGPGTRLLVL.

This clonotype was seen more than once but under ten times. The CDR3 DNA follows: TGTGCCAGCAGCTTCTCGGATACCACAGATACGCAGTATTTT. It encodes CASSFSDTTDTQYF. This chain uses TRBV7-2 with TRBJ2-3, with unresolved D. CDR1 and CDR2 from the germline V gene are SGHTA and FQGNSA. V lost 3 bases and J lost 2, with 9 bases in between. CDR3 length equals 14 residues.

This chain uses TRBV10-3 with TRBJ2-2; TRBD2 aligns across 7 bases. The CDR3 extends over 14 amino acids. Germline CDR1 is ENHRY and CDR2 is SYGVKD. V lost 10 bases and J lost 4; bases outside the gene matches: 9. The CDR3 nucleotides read TGTGCCAGTTACCTGGGGGGGTCCACCGGGGAGCTGTTTTTT. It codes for CASYLGGSTGELFF.

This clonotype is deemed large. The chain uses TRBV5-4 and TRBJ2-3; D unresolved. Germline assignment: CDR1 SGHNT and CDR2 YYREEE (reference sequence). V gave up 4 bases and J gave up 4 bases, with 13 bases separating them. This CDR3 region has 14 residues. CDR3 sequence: CASSPLESADTQYF. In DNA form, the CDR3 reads TGTGCCAGCAGCCCTCTCGAGTCCGCAGATACGCAGTATTTT.

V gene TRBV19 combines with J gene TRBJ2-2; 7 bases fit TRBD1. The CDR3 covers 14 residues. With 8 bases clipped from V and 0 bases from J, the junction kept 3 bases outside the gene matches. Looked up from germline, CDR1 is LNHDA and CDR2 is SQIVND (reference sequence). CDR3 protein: CASADRPNTGELFF. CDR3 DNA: TGTGCCAGTGCGGACAGGCCGAACACCGGGGAGCTGTTTTTT. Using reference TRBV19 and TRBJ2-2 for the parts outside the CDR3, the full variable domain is DGGITQSPKYLFRKEGQNVTLSCEQNLNHDAMYWYRQDPGQGLRLIYYSQIVNDFQKGDIAEGYSVSREKKESFPLTVTSAQKNPTAFYLCASADRPNTGELFFGEGSRLTVL.

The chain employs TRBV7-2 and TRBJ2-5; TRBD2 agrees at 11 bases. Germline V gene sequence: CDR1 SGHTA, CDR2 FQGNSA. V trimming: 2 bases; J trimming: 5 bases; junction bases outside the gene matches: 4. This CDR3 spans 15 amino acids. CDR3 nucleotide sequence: TGTGCCAGCAGCTTATTAGCGGGGGGGAAGGAGACCCAGTACTTC. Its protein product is CASSLLAGGKETQYF.

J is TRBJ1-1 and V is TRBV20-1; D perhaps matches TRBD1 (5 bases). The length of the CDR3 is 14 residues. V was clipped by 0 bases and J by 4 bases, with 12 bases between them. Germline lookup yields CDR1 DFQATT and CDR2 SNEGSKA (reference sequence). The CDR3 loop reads CSARERGSGTEAFF. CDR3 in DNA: TGCAGTGCTAGAGAAAGGGGTTCAGGCACTGAAGCTTTCTTT.

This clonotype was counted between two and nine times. The CDR3 is CASSFTPNTGELFF. The CDR3, as DNA: TGTGCCAGCAGCTTTACACCGAACACCGGGGAGCTGTTTTTT. V usage is TRBV5-6 and J usage is TRBJ2-2; D is unresolved. Germline V lookup: CDR1 SGHDT, CDR2 YYEEEE. There are 14 residues in the CDR3. The V end was cut by 2 bases, the J end by 0 bases, with 5 bases between.

CDR3 nucleotides: TGTGCCAGCAGTAAGGATAACTATGGCTACACCTTC. Its protein product is CASSKDNYGYTF. The chain carries TRBV6-5 and TRBJ1-2; D is unclear. Trimming took off 5 bases at V and 1 base at J, with 5 bases between the two ends. CDR3 length: 12 residues. Germline lookup yields CDR1 MNHEY and CDR2 SVGAGI.

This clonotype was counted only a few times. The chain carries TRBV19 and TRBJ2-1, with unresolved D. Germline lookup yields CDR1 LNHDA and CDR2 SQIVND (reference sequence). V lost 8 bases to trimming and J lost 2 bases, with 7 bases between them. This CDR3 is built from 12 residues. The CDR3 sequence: CASSATYNEQFF. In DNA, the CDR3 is TGTGCCAGTTCGGCTACCTACAATGAGCAGTTCTTC.

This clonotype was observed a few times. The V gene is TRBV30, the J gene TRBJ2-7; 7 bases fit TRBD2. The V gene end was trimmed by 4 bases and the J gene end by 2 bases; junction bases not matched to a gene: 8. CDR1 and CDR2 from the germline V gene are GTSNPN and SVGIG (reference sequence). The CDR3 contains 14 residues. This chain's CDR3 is CAWMGRTSPYEQYF. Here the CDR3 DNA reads TGTGCCTGGATGGGAAGGACTAGTCCCTACGAGCAGTACTTC.

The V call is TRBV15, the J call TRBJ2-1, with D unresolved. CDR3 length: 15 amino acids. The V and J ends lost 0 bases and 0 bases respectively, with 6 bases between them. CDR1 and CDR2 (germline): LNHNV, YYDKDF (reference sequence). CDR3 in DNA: TGTGCCACCAGCAGAGATCCAGCCTCCTACAATGAGCAGTTCTTC. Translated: CATSRDPASYNEQFF.

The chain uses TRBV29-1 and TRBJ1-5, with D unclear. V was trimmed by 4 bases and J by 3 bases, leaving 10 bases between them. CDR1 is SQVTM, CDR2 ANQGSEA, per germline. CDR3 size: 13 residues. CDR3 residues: CSVARGPNQPQHF. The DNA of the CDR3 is TGCAGCGTTGCACGAGGCCCCAATCAGCCCCAGCATTTT.

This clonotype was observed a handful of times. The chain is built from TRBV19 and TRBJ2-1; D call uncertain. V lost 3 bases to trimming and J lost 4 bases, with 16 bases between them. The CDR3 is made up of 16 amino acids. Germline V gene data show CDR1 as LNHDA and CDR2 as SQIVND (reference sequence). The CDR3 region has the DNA TGTGCCAGTAGTATTGCACTCTCCAGATCTTACAATGAGCAGTTCTTC. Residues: CASSIALSRSYNEQFF.

CDR3 loop: CSVGAGNTEAFF. The CDR3 bases are TGCAGCGTTGGCGCGGGGAACACTGAAGCTTTCTTT. The rearrangement uses TRBV29-1 and TRBJ1-1, with unresolved D. Germline loops: CDR1 SQVTM, CDR2 ANQGSEA. Trimming removed 4 bases from V and 1 base from J, with 7 bases in between. The CDR3 spans 12 residues. Full variable domain (missing parts from reference TRBV29-1 and TRBJ1-1): SAVISQKPSRDICQRGTSLTIQCQVDSQVTMMFWYRQQPGQSLTLIATANQGSEATYESGFVIDKFPISRPNLTFSTLTVSNMSPEDSSIYLCSVGAGNTEAFFGQGTRLTVV.

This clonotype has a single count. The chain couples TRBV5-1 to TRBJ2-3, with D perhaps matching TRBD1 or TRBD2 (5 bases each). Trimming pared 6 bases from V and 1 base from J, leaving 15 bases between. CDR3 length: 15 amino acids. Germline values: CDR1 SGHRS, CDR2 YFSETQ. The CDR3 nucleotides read TGCGCCAGCAAGGGGTCTGCGGGCGGCACAGATACGCAGTATTTT. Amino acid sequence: CASKGSAGGTDTQYF.

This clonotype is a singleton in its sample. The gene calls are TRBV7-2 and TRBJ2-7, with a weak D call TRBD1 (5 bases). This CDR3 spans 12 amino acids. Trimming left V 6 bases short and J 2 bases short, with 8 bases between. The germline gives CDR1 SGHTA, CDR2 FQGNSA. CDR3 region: CASRDTPYEQYF. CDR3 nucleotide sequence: TGTGCCAGCAGGGACACGCCCTACGAGCAGTACTTC. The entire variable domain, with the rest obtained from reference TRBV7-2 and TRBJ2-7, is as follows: GAGVSQSPSNKVTEKGKDVELRCDPISGHTALYWYRQSLGQGLEFLIYFQGNSAPDKSGLPSDRFSAERTGGSVSTLTIQRTQQEDSAVYLCASRDTPYEQYFGPGTRLTVT.

DNA for the CDR3: TGTGCCAGCTCTTTTCGTGGGGATGAAGCTTTCTTT. Translation gives CASSFRGDEAFF. The chain links TRBV6-1 to TRBJ1-1; no clear D. Germline CDR1 is MNHNS and CDR2 is SASEGT. This CDR3 is built from 12 residues. V was clipped by 8 bases and J by 7 bases, with 14 bases between them.

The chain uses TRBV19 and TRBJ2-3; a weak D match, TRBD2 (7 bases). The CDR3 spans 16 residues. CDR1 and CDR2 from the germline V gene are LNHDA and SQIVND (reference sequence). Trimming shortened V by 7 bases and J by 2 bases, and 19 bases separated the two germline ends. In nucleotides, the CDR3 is TGTGCCAGTACTTATAGGTCGGGGGGCCCCACAGATACGCAGTATTTT. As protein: CASTYRSGGPTDTQYF.

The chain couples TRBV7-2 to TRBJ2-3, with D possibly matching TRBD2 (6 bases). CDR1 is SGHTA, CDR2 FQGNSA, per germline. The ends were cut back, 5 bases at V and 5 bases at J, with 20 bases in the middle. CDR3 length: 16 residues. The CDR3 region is CASSQDYRGGRDTQYF. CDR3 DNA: TGTGCCAGCAGCCAAGACTACCGAGGAGGGAGAGATACGCAGTATTTT.

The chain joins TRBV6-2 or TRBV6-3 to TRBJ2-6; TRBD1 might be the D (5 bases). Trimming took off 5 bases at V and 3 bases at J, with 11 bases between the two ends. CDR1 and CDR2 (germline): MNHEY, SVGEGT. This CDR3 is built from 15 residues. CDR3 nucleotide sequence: TGTGCCAGCAGTCTAAGGGGTTATGGGGCCAACGTCCTGACTTTC. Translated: CASSLRGYGANVLTF.

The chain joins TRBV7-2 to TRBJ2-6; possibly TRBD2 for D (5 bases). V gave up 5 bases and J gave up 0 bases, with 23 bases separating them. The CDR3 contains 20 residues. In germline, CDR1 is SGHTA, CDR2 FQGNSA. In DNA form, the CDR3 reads TGTGCCAGCAGCCCGCGTCAGAGGGAACCCCGTGGCTCTGGGGCCAACGTCCTGACTTTC. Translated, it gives CASSPRQREPRGSGANVLTF.

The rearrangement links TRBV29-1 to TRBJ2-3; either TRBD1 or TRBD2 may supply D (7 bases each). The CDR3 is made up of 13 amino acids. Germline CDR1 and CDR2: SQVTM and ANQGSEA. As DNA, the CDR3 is TGCTACTCCCAGGGGGGGGCCACAGATACGCAGTATTTT. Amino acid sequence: CYSQGGATDTQYF.